These 21 T cell receptor beta chains were sequenced from one sample in a study of beta chain features in type 1 diabetes. Study results and caveats: Among all four CD4+ subsets, Type 1 diabetes patients had TCRB CDR3s that were moderately but significantly shorter.

Reverse transcribing all isolated RNA meant expressed TCRB transcripts were sequenced. The assay was immunoSEQ multiplex PCR, and TCRdb's table has in-frame clones only and misses some. The data show approximately 170,000 clones, 7.5% to 8.5% seen once. Antigens of these TCRs are unknown. The sample taken for sequencing was central memory CD4+ T cells from blood. All receptors derive from a young man with type 1 diabetes.

The V call is TRBV2, the J call TRBJ1-4, with TRBD1 identical over 8 bases. This CDR3 has 14 residues. The J segment lost 8 bases and the V segment lost 6 bases, leaving 8 bases of the junction unmatched. The germline V gene has CDR1 SNHLY and CDR2 FYNNEI. CDR3 sequence reads: CASRVLGTGEKLFF. The CDR3 nucleotides read TGTGCCAGCAGAGTACTCGGGACAGGAGAAAAACTGTTTTTT.

This clone appeared many times. The chain recombines TRBV28 with TRBJ1-1, with D possibly being TRBD1 (6 bases). This CDR3 is built from 14 residues. Trimming took off 6 bases at V and 4 bases at J, with 15 bases between the two ends. Germline V lookup: CDR1 MDHEN, CDR2 SYDVKM. The chain's CDR3 is CASRRGHLGTEAFF. As DNA, the CDR3 is TGTGCCAGCAGGAGGGGACACCTCGGCACTGAAGCTTTCTTT.

This clone was recorded a few times. The CDR3 region is CATSRAGDTGELFF. The CDR3 nucleotides are TGTGCCACCTCCCGAGCGGGGGACACCGGGGAGCTGTTTTTT. The chain joins TRBV5-4 to TRBJ2-2, with 8 bases matching TRBD2. This CDR3 has 14 residues. Germline CDR1 and CDR2: SGHNT and YYREEE (reference sequence). Losses at the gene ends were 9 bases for V and 3 bases for J; bases not matched to a gene: 7.

This clone was counted only a few times. V and J are TRBV5-1 and TRBJ2-1; 12 bases fit TRBD2. V gave up 1 base and J gave up 6 bases; unmatched junction bases: 8. The CDR3 is 17 amino acids. Looked up from germline, CDR1 is SGHRS and CDR2 is YFSETQ. In DNA form, the CDR3 reads TGCGCCAGCAGCTTGAGTCTAGCGGGAGGGTCGGTCAATGAGCAGTTCTTC. It yields the protein CASSLSLAGGSVNEQFF.

This clone has a handful of counts. The rearrangement uses TRBV30 and TRBJ1-1; the match to TRBD1 covers 8 bases. The CDR3 loop spans 15 amino acids. Germline assignment: CDR1 GTSNPN and CDR2 SVGIG (reference sequence). With 0 bases clipped from V and 5 bases from J, the junction kept 8 bases outside the gene matches. CDR3 nucleotide sequence: TGTGCCTGGAGTGTAAGGGGCAGGGGGCCAACTGAAGCTTTCTTT. Protein sequence: CAWSVRGRGPTEAFF.

The chain recombines TRBV5-6 with TRBJ2-5; 8 bases are shared with TRBD2. Germline V gives CDR1 SGHDT, CDR2 YYEEEE. This CDR3 region has 15 residues. J was trimmed by 2 bases and V by 0 bases; bases with no gene match: 3. The CDR3 sequence is CASSLALAGQETQYF. The CDR3 DNA follows: TGTGCCAGCAGCTTGGCCTTAGCGGGGCAAGAGACCCAGTACTTC.

This clone has more than one count but fewer than ten. V gene TRBV29-1 combines with J gene TRBJ2-1, with TRBD1 matching 10 bases. CDR3 size: 15 residues. Germline values: CDR1 SQVTM, CDR2 ANQGSEA. V was clipped by 5 bases and J by 2 bases; unmatched bases: 6. Written as DNA, the CDR3 is TGCAGCGTTCCCGGGGGGACAGGGGCCTACAATGAGCAGTTCTTC. Amino acids: CSVPGGTGAYNEQFF.

This clone appeared a few times. V gene TRBV11-2 combines with J gene TRBJ1-6; unclear D gene. Germline CDR1 reads SGHAT; CDR2 reads FQNNGV. Trimming pared 2 bases from V and 14 bases from J, leaving 13 bases between. The CDR3 covers 13 residues. The CDR3 loop is CASSLNFGDTLHF. The CDR3 bases are TGTGCCAGCAGCTTAAACTTCGGTGACACCCTCCACTTT.

The genes are TRBV6-6 and TRBJ2-7; 10 bases match TRBD1. In germline, CDR1 is MNHNY, CDR2 SVGAGI (reference sequence). The junction had 10 bases not matched to a gene; V was cut back by 6 bases and J by 2 bases. The CDR3 has 16 amino acids. Here the CDR3 reads CASSDSGQGWPYEQYF. The CDR3 bases are TGTGCCAGCAGCGACTCGGGACAGGGGTGGCCCTACGAGCAGTACTTC.

V usage is TRBV2 and J usage is TRBJ2-5; TRBD2 matches at 11 bases. CDR3 length: 14 residues. V was clipped by 8 bases and J by 4 bases; unmatched bases: 6. Germline V gene lookup returns CDR1 SNHLY and CDR2 FYNNEI. In DNA form, the CDR3 reads TGTGCCAGCCGTAGCGGGGGGGCCGTAGAGACCCAGTACTTC. Translated, it gives CASRSGGAVETQYF.

This sequence joins TRBV11-2 and TRBJ2-5; D not resolved. This CDR3 has 13 amino acids. Trimming cost V 5 bases and J 0 bases, with 7 bases left between them. Germline-derived CDR1 and CDR2 are SGHAT and FQNNGV. The CDR3 region has the DNA TGTGCCAGCAGCCAACGGTACCAAGAGACCCAGTACTTC. This gives the protein CASSQRYQETQYF.

The chain uses TRBV6-1 and TRBJ1-2; the D gene is possibly TRBD1 (5 bases). Trimming shortened V by 7 bases and J by 8 bases, and 20 bases separated the two germline ends. This CDR3 is 14 amino acids long. The germline gives CDR1 MNHNS, CDR2 SASEGT. The CDR3 region has the DNA TGTGCCAGCACCCAGGGAGGACACGGGCTGGGCTACACCTTC. Its protein is CASTQGGHGLGYTF.

The V gene is TRBV5-1, the J gene TRBJ1-1, with D maybe TRBD1 (5 bases). The CDR3 totals 14 residues. Germline V CDR1 and CDR2: SGHRS, YFSETQ. V was cut by 2 bases and J by 3 bases, with 11 bases left in between. CDR3 bases: TGCGCCAGCAGCTTCAGGGATGGTGACACTGAAGCTTTCTTT. This sequence encodes CASSFRDGDTEAFF. The variable domain in full, completed from reference TRBV5-1 and TRBJ1-1, reads KAGVTQTPRYLIKTRGQQVTLSCSPISGHRSVSWYQQTPGQGLQFLFEYFSETQRNKGNFPGRFSGRQFSNSRSEMNVSTLELGDSALYLCASSFRDGDTEAFFGQGTRLTVV.

This clone was picked up a small number of times. The chain couples TRBV9 to TRBJ1-1, with a tentative D call TRBD1 (5 bases). Germline values: CDR1 SGDLS, CDR2 YYNGEE. The V and J ends lost 2 bases and 3 bases respectively, with 8 bases between them. This CDR3 comprises 13 residues. CDR3 loop: CASSVGRDTEAFF. CDR3 bases: TGTGCCAGCAGCGTGGGCAGGGACACTGAAGCTTTCTTT. Variable domain in full (rest from reference TRBV9 and TRBJ1-1): DSGVTQTPKHLITATGQRVTLRCSPRSGDLSVYWYQQSLDQGLQFLIQYYNGEERAKGNILERFSAQQFPDLHSELNLSSLELGDSALYFCASSVGRDTEAFFGQGTRLTVV.

This clone was counted ten times or more. V is TRBV7-2 and J is TRBJ1-2; D is possibly TRBD1 (5 bases). V dropped 2 bases and J dropped 8 bases, with 15 bases sitting between them. The germline V gene has CDR1 SGHTA and CDR2 FQGNSA. This CDR3 has 14 amino acids. The CDR3 loop reads CASSLRRVAQGYTF. The CDR3 nucleotides are TGTGCCAGCAGCTTACGCAGGGTGGCCCAGGGCTACACCTTC. The variable domain in full, completed from reference TRBV7-2 and TRBJ1-2, reads GAGVSQSPSNKVTEKGKDVELRCDPISGHTALYWYRQSLGQGLEFLIYFQGNSAPDKSGLPSDRFSAERTGGSVSTLTIQRTQQEDSAVYLCASSLRRVAQGYTFGSGTRLTVV.

The chain employs TRBV7-2 and TRBJ2-3, with TRBD2 matching 9 bases. V shed 2 bases and J 2 bases; nucleotides not matched to a gene: 5. The CDR3 is 16 residues long. Germline V gene sequence: CDR1 SGHTA, CDR2 FQGNSA. CDR3 residues: CASSLLAGGFTDTQYF. CDR3 nucleotides: TGTGCCAGCAGCTTACTCGCGGGGGGGTTCACAGATACGCAGTATTTT.

This chain links TRBV7-8 with TRBJ2-2, with a possible D match to TRBD2 (5 bases). Germline loops: CDR1 SGHVS, CDR2 FQNEAQ. The CDR3 runs 15 residues. Trimming stripped 1 base from V and 5 bases from J, with 11 bases between. The DNA for the CDR3 is TGTGCCAGCAGCTTAGTTGGCGGGCGTACCGGGGAGCTGTTTTTT. This encodes CASSLVGGRTGELFF.

The chain combines TRBV9 with TRBJ2-1; possibly TRBD2 for D (6 bases). The ends were cut back, 0 bases at V and 4 bases at J, with 14 bases in the middle. Germline CDR1 and CDR2: SGDLS and YYNGEE. The CDR3 consists of 16 residues. The CDR3 loop reads CASSVDAGFRYNEQFF. In nucleotides, the CDR3 is TGTGCCAGCAGCGTAGACGCGGGATTCAGGTACAATGAGCAGTTCTTC.

Only a few counts were recorded for this clone. The V gene is TRBV6-5, the J gene TRBJ1-1; possibly TRBD1 for D (5 bases). V gave up 6 bases and J gave up 4 bases, with 9 bases separating them. Per the germline V gene, CDR1 is MNHEY and CDR2 is SVGAGI. This CDR3 comprises 12 residues. The CDR3 protein is CASSAGRTEAFF. CDR3 nucleotide sequence: TGTGCCAGCAGCGCAGGGCGCACTGAAGCTTTCTTT.

In its sample, this clone was seen a few times. V gene TRBV14 combines with J gene TRBJ2-1; 13 nucleotides match TRBD2. The junction had 4 bases not matched to a gene; V was cut back by 3 bases and J by 2 bases. This CDR3 region has 17 residues. The germline CDR1 and CDR2 sequences are SGHDN and FVKESK. DNA of the CDR3: TGTGCCAGCAGCCACTCTACTAGCGGGAGGGCCTACAATGAGCAGTTCTTC. Translation: CASSHSTSGRAYNEQFF.

This clone has a handful of counts. The rearrangement uses TRBV14 and TRBJ1-2; D remains unclear. Germline V gene lookup returns CDR1 SGHDN and CDR2 FVKESK. This CDR3 region has 13 residues. The V end was cut by 1 base, the J end by 4 bases, with 7 bases between. In DNA, the CDR3 is TGTGCCAGCAGCCAAGTCGGCGGCTATGGCTACACCTTC. Amino acid sequence: CASSQVGGYGYTF. Looking up the rest from reference TRBV14 and TRBJ1-2 gives the full variable domain: EAGVTQFPSHSVIEKGQTVTLRCDPISGHDNLYWYRRVMGKEIKFLLHFVKESKQDESGMPNNRFLAERTGGTYSTLKVQPAELEDSGVYFCASSQVGGYGYTFGSGTRLTVV.